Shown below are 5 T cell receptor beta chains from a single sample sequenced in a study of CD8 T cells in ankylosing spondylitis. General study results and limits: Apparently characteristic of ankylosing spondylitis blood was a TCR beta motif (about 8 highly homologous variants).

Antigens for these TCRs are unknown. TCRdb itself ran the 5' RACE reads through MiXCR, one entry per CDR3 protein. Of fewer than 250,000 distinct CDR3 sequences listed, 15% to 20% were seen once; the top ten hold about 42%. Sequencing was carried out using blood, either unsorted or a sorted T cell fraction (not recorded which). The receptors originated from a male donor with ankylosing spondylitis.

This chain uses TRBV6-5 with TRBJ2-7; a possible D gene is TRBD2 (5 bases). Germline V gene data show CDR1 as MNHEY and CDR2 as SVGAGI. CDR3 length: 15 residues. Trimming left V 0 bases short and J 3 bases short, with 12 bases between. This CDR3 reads CASSYSVLEVYEQYF. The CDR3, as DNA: TGTGCCAGCAGTTACTCAGTTTTGGAGGTCTACGAGCAGTACTTC.

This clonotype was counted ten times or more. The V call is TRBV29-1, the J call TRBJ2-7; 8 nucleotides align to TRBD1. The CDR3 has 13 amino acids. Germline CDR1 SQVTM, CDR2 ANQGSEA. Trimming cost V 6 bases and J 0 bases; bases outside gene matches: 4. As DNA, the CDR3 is TGCAGCGTGTGGACAGGGAGCTCCTACGAGCAGTACTTC. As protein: CSVWTGSSYEQYF.

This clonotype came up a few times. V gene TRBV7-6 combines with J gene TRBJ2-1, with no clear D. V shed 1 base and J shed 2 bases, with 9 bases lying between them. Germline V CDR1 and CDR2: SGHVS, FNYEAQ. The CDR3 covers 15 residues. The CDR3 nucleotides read TGTGCCAGCAGCTTAGGAGCGATGCCCTACAATGAGCAGTTCTTC. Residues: CASSLGAMPYNEQFF.

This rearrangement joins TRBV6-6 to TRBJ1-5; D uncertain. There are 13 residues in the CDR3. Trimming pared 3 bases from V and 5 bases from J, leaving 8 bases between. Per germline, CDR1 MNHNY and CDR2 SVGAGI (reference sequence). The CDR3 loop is CASSYGVDQPQHF. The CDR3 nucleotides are TGTGCCAGCAGTTATGGGGTAGATCAGCCCCAGCATTTT.

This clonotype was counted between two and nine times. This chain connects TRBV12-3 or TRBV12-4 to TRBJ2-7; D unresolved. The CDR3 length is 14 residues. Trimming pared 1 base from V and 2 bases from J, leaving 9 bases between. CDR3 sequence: CASSLETLTYEQYF. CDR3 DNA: TGTGCCAGCAGTTTAGAGACGTTGACCTACGAGCAGTACTTC.